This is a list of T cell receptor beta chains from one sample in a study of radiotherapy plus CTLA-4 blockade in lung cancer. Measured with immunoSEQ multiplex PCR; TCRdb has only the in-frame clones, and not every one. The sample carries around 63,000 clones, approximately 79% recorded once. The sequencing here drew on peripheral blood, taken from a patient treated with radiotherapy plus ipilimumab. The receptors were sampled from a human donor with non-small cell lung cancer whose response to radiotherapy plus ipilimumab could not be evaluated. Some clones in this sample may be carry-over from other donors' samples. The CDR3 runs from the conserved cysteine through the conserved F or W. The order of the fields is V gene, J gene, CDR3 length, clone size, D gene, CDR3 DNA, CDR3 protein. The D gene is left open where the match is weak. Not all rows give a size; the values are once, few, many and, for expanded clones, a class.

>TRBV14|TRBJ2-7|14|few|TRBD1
TGTGCCAGCAGCCACGGACAGGGGTTGTACGAGCAGTACTTC
CASSHGQGLYEQYF
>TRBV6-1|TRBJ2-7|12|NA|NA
TGTGCCAGCAGTGAACAGGCCTACGAGCAGTACTTC
CASSEQAYEQYF
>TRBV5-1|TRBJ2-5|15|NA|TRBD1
TGCGCCAGCAGCTCTTGGACAGGGGGCAGGGAGACCCAGTACTTC
CASSSWTGGRETQYF
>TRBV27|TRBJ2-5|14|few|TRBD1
TGTGCCAGCAGTTTTAGACAGGGGCAAGAGACCCAGTACTTC
CASSFRQGQETQYF
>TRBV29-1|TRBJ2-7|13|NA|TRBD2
TGCAGCGTCCTGACTAGCGGGGTCTACGAGCAGTACTTC
CSVLTSGVYEQYF
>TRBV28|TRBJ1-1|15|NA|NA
TGTGCCAGCAGTCCCGAGGACAATTTGAACACTGAAGCTTTCTTT
CASSPEDNLNTEAFF
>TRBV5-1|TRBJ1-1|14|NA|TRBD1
TGCGCCAGCAGCTTGGATGCAGGGGGCACTGAAGCTTTCTTT
CASSLDAGGTEAFF
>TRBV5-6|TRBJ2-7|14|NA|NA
TGTGCCAGCAGCTTTGACAGGCTCTCCTACGAGCAGTACTTC
CASSFDRLSYEQYF
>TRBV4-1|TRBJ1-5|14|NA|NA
TGCGCCAGCAGCCTACAGGCCAGCAATCAGCCCCAGCATTTT
CASSLQASNQPQHF
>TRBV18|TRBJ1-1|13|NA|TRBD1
TGTGCCAGCTCATCCGGGACAGCGCTGACGGCTTTCTTT
CASSSGTALTAFF
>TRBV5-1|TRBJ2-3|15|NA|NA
TGCGCCAGCCGCTGGCGGGATTTTAGCACAGATACGCAGTATTTT
CASRWRDFSTDTQYF
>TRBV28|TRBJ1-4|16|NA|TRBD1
TGTGCCAGCACCCATTTATGGGTCGGGACAGGGGAAAAACTGTTTTTT
CASTHLWVGTGEKLFF
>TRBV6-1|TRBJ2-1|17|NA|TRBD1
TGTGCCAGCAGTGCCCGGGACAGCATTCTCTCCTACAATGAGCAGTTCTTC
CASSARDSILSYNEQFF
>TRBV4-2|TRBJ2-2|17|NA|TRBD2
TGTGCCAGCAGCCAATTCACTAGCGGGGGTTCCACCGGGGAGCTGTTTTTT
CASSQFTSGGSTGELFF
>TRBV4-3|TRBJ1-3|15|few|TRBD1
TGCGCCAGCAGCCCTGAACTCGGACAGGGTTACACCATATATTTT
CASSPELGQGYTIYF
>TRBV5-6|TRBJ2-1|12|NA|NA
TGTGCCAGCAGCGCCCACGGGAATGAGCAGTTCTTC
CASSAHGNEQFF
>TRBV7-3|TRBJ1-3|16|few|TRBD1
TGTGCCAGCAGCGCGGGACAGGGGGCCTCAGGAAACACCATATATTTT
CASSAGQGASGNTIYF
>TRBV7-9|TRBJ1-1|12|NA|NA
TGTGCCAGCAGCTTGGCTCCCCCTGAAGCTTTCTTT
CASSLAPPEAFF
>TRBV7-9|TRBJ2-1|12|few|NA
TGTGCCAGCAGCGGGACGGGGGTCGAACAGTTCTTC
CASSGTGVEQFF
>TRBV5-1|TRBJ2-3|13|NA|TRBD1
TGCGCCAGCAGGACAGGGGTGACAGATACGCAGTATTTT
CASRTGVTDTQYF
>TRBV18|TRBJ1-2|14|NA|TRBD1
TGTGCCAGCTCGTCGAACAGGGGGCTGAATGGCTACACCTTC
CASSSNRGLNGYTF
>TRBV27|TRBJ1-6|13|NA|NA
TGTGCCAGCAGTTTCAGGGATAATTCACCCCTCCACTTT
CASSFRDNSPLHF
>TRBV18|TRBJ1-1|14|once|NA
TGTGCCAGCTCACCACCTAGCAAGAACACTGAAGCTTTCTTT
CASSPPSKNTEAFF
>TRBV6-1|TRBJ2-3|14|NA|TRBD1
TGTGCCAGCAGCCCCGGGACAGGGGAAGTCACGCAGTATTTT
CASSPGTGEVTQYF
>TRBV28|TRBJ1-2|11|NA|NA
TGTGCCGACGGGGGGCCTTATGGCTACACCTTC
CADGGPYGYTF
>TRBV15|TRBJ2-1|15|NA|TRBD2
TGTGCCACCAGCTCATGGACTAGCGGGGCCGATGAGCAGTTCTTC
CATSSWTSGADEQFF
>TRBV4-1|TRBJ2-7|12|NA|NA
TGCGCCAGCAGGGGGAGCTCCTACGAGCAGTACTTC
CASRGSSYEQYF
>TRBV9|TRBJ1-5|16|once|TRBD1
TGTGCCAGCAGCACCCGTCCAGGGGGCTCCGGGGAGCCCCAGCATTTT
CASSTRPGGSGEPQHF
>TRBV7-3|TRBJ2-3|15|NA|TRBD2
TGTGCCAGCAGTTCTACTAGCGGGGGGGCCGGGTCACAGTATTTT
CASSSTSGGAGSQYF
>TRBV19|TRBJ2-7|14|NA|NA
TGTGCCAGTAGTCCTGACAGAAGTGACTACGAGCAGTACTTC
CASSPDRSDYEQYF
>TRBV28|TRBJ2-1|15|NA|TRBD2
TGTGCCAGCAGTTCCTCGGGGGGGATCCACAATGAGCAGTTCTTC
CASSSSGGIHNEQFF
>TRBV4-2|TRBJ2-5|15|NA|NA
TGTGCCAGCAGCCAAGGGGCAGGGGTGAGGGAGACCCAGTACTTC
CASSQGAGVRETQYF
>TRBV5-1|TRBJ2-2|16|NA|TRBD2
TGCGCCAGCAGTCCGGGGGGGGCAAGCGGTACCGGGGAGCTGTTTTTT
CASSPGGASGTGELFF
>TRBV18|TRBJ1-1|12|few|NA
TGTGCCAGCTCCCTTACGGACACTGAAGCTTTCTTT
CASSLTDTEAFF
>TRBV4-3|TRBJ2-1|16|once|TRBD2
TGCGCCAGCAGCCTCGGGGGACTAGTAGGGGTCGATGAGCAGTTCTTC
CASSLGGLVGVDEQFF
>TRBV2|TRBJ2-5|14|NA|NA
TGTGCCAGCCCCGGGGGGCGGTTGATGGAGACCCAGTACTTC
CASPGGRLMETQYF
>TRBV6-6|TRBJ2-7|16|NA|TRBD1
TGTGCCAGCAGTCCTCCGGGACAGGGGAGGCCCTACGAGCAGTACTTC
CASSPPGQGRPYEQYF
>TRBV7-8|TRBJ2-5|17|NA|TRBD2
TGTGCCAGCAGCTGGATAGCTAGCGGGGGAGAGGAAGAGACCCAGTACTTC
CASSWIASGGEEETQYF
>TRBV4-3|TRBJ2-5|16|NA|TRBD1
TGCGCCAGCAGCCCCCGAGTGGACAGGGTCGAGGGGACCCAGTACTTC
CASSPRVDRVEGTQYF
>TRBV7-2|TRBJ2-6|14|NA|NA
TGTGCCAGCAGCTTTCGCTCTGGGGCCAACGTCCTGACTTTC
CASSFRSGANVLTF
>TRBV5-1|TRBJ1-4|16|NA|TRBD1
TGCGCCAGCAGCCGGGGGGGGACAGGGGATAATGAAAAACTGTTTTTT
CASSRGGTGDNEKLFF